The clone carrying this T cell receptor (beta chain) was detected only a few times. No antigen is known for it. CDR1 and CDR2 from the germline V gene are LNHDA and SQIVND (reference sequence). CDR3 size: 13 residues. V lost 1 base, J lost 6 bases, and 9 bases lay in between. The sample belongs to a study of vaccination and CD4 T cells after COVID-19. The overall study: Once diagnosed, patients had post-COVID samples drawn a median approximately 100 days later (range 35 to 161). Overall study findings and caveats: SARS-CoV-2-reactive clonotypes showed a nonsignificant median rise from about 20 to 38.

Oncomine TCR Beta short-read sequencing was applied to DNA from cultured CD4+ T cells. The genomic DNA was obtained from cultured CD4+ T cells by extraction with the QIAamp micro DNA kit. TCRdb redid the calling of the PCR reads with MiXCR, one entry per CDR3 protein. The repertoire consists of under 20,000 distinct CDR3 sequences, with 44% occurring once and the leading ten covering about a sixth. As for time point: late sampling 161 to 241 days after vaccination in a few convalescent patients. Treatment: roughly 10-day PBMC culture with coronavirus spike peptide pools or control peptides (ViraFEST assay).

The chain employs TRBV19 and TRBJ1-1; D remains ambiguous. Material: CD4+ T cells from blood, cultured in vitro, obtained about 7 months after SARS-CoV-2 vaccination. This clonotype was sampled from a human donor who had recovered from COVID-19. This chain's CDR3 is CASSIGREAEAFF. The CDR3 region has the DNA TGTGCCAGTAGTATAGGAAGGGAAGCTGAAGCTTTCTTT.